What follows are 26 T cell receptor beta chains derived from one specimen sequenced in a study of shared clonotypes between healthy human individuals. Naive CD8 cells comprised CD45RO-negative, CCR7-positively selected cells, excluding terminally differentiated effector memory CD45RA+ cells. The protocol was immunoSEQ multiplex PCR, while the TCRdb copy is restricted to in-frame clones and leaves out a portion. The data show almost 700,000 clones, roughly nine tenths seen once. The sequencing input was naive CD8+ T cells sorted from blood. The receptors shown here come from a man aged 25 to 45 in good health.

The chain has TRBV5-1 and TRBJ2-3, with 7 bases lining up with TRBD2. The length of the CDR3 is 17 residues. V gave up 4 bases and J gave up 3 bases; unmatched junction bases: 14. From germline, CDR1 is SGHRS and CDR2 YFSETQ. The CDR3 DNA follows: TGCGCCAGCAGCCTCGGATTACGGACTAGGCCGACAGATACGCAGTATTTT. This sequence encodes CASSLGLRTRPTDTQYF.

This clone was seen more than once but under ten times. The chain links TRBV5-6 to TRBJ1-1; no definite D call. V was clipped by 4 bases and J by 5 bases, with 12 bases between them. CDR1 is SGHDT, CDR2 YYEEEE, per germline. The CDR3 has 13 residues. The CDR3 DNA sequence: TGTGCCAGCAGCCCAACAAGGAGGACTGAAGCTTTCTTT. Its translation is CASSPTRRTEAFF.

The CDR3 spells CASSQEGPSEQYF. The CDR3 nucleotides read TGCGCCAGCAGCCAAGAGGGGCCCTCCGAGCAGTACTTC. V and J are TRBV4-3 and TRBJ2-7; D is possibly TRBD1 (5 bases). The V gene lost 0 bases and the J gene lost 6 bases, with 9 bases spanning the gap. CDR3 length equals 13 residues. Looked up from germline, CDR1 is LGHNA and CDR2 is YSLEER.

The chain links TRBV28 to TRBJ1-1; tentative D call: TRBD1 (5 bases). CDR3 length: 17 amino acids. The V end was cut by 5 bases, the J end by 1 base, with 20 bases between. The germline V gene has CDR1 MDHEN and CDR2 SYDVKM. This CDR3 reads CASSPHLRDLGNTEAFF. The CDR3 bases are TGTGCCAGCAGTCCTCATCTCCGGGACCTGGGGAACACTGAAGCTTTCTTT.

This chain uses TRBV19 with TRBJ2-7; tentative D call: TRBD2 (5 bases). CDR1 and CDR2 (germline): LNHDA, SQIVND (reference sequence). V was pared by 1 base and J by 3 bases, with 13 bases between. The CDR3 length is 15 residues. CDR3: CASSIAIGSYYEQYF. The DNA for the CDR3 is TGTGCCAGTAGTATAGCAATAGGGAGCTACTACGAGCAGTACTTC.

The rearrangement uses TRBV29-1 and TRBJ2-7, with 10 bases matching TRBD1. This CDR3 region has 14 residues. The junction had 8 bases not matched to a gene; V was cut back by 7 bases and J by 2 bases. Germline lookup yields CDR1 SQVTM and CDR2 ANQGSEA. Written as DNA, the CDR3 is TGCAGCGCCGCGGGACAGGGGATTCCCTACGAGCAGTACTTC. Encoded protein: CSAAGQGIPYEQYF.

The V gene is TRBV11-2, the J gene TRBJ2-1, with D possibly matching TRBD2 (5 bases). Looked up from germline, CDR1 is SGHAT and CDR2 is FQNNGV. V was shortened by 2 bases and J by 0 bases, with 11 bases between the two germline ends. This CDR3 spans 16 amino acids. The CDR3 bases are TGTGCCAGCAGCTTACGGTGGGAGAGCTCCTACAATGAGCAGTTCTTC. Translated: CASSLRWESSYNEQFF.

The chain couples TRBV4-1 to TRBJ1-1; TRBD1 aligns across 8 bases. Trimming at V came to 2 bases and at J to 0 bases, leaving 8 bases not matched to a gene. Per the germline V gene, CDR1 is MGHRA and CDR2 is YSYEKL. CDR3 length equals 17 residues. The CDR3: CASSQPGQGHMNTEAFF. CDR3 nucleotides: TGCGCCAGCAGCCAACCCGGACAGGGCCATATGAACACTGAAGCTTTCTTT.

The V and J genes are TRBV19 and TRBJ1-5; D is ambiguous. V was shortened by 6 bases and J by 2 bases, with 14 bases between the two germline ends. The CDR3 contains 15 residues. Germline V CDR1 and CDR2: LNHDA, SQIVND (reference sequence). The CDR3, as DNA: TGTGCCAGTAGCAACGAGGCTCAGGGCAATCAGCCCCAGCATTTT. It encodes CASSNEAQGNQPQHF.

CDR3 in amino acids: CASSQDMWRDGDDEQFF. CDR3 bases: TGTGCCAGCAGCCAAGATATGTGGCGGGACGGAGACGATGAGCAGTTCTTC. The rearrangement uses TRBV14 and TRBJ2-1; TRBD2 might be the D (6 bases). Germline-derived CDR1 and CDR2 are SGHDN and FVKESK. Deletions cut 0 bases from V and 8 bases from J, with 20 bases between. The CDR3 is made up of 17 amino acids.

The CDR3 DNA reads as TGTGCCAGCAGTCCGTCGTGGGGAGATCTAGCCAAAAACATTCAGTACTTC. This codes for CASSPSWGDLAKNIQYF. The gene calls are TRBV27 and TRBJ2-4; D might be TRBD2 (5 bases). Trimming left V 5 bases short and J 0 bases short, with 17 bases between. Per germline, CDR1 MNHEY and CDR2 SMNVEV (reference sequence). This CDR3 spans 17 amino acids.

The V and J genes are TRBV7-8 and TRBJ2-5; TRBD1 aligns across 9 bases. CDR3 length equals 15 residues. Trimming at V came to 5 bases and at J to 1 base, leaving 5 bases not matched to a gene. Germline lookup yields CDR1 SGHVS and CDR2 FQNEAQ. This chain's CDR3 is CASSPWDRAQETQYF. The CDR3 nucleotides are TGTGCCAGCAGCCCCTGGGACAGGGCCCAAGAGACCCAGTACTTC.

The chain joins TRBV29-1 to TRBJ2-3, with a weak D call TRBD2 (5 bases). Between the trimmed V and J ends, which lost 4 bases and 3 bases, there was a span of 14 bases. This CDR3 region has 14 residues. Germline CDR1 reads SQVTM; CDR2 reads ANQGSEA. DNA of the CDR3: TGCAGCGTTGCATTCGGGGTTTCGACAGATACGCAGTATTTT. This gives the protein CSVAFGVSTDTQYF.

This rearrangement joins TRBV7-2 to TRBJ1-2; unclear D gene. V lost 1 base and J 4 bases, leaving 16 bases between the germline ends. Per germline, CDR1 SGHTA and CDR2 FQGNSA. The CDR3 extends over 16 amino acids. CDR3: CASSLGAALTPYGYTF. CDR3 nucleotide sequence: TGTGCCAGCAGCTTAGGTGCCGCCTTAACTCCCTATGGCTACACCTTC.

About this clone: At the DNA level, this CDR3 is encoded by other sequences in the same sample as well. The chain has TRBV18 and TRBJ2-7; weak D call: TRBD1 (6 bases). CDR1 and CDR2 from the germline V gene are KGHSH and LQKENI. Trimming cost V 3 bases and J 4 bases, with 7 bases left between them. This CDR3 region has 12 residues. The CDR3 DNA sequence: TGTGCCAGCTCACCGGACAGTTACGAGCAGTACTTC. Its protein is CASSPDSYEQYF.

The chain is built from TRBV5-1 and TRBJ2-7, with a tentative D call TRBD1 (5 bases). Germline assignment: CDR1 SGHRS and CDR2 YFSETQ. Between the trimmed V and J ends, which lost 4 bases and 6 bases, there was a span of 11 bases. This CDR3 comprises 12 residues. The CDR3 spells CASSTQGAEQYF. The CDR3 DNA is TGCGCCAGCAGCACGCAGGGCGCCGAGCAGTACTTC.

Here the CDR3 DNA reads TGTGCCAGCAGAGACAGGACTAGCGGGAGTACGGGCGGGGAGCTGTTTTTT. Translated, it gives CASRDRTSGSTGGELFF. The V and J genes are TRBV7-2 and TRBJ2-2; 13 bases are shared with TRBD2. The CDR3 contains 17 residues. The germline V gene has CDR1 SGHTA and CDR2 FQGNSA. J gave up 7 bases and V 6 bases, and 11 bases lay outside the gene matches.

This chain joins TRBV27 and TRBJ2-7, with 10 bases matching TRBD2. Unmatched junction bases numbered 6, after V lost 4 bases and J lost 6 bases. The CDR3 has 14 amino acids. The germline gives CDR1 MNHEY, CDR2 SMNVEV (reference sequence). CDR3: CASSWASGSPEQYF. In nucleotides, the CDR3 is TGTGCCAGCAGTTGGGCTAGCGGGAGCCCCGAGCAGTACTTC.

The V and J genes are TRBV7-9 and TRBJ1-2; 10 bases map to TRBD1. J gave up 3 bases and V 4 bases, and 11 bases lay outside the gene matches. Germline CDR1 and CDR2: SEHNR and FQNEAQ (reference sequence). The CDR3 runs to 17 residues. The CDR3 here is CASSSGRDRGVDYGYTF. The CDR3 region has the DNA TGTGCCAGCAGCTCCGGACGGGACAGGGGAGTGGACTATGGCTACACCTTC. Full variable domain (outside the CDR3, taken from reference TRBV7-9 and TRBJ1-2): DTGVSQNPRHKITKRGQNVTFRCDPISEHNRLYWYRQTLGQGPEFLTYFQNEAQLEKSRLLSDRFSAERPKGSFSTLEIQRTEQGDSAMYLCASSSGRDRGVDYGYTFGSGTRLTVV.

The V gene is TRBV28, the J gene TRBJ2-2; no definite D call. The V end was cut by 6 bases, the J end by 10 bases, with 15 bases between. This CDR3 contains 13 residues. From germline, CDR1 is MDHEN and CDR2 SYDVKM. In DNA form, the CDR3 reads TGTGCCAGCAGCTACACAGTGCTTTCGGAGCTGTTTTTT. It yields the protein CASSYTVLSELFF.

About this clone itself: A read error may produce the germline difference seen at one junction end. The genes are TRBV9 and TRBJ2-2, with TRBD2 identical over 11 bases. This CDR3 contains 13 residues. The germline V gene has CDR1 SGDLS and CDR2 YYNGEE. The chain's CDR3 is CASSGRATGELFF. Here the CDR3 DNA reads TGTGCCAGTAGCGGGAGGGCCACCGGGGAGCTGTTTTTT.

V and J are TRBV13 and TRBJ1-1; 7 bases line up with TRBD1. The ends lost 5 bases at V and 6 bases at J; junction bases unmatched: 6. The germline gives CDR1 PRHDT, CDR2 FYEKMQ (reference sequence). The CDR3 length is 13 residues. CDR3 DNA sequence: TGTGCCAGCAGCGGGACAGTTGCGTCTGAAGCTTTCTTT. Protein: CASSGTVASEAFF. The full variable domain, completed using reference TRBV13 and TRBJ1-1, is AAGVIQSPRHLIKEKRETATLKCYPIPRHDTVYWYQQGPGQDPQFLISFYEKMQSDKGSIPDRFSAQQFSDYHSELNMSSLELGDSALYFCASSGTVASEAFFGQGTRLTVV.

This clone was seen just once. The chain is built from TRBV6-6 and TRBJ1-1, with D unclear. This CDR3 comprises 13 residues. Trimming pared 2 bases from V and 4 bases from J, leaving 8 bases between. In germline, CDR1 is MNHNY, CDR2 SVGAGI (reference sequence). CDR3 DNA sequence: TGTGCCAGCAGTTACCCGGGCCGCACTGAAGCTTTCTTT. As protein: CASSYPGRTEAFF.

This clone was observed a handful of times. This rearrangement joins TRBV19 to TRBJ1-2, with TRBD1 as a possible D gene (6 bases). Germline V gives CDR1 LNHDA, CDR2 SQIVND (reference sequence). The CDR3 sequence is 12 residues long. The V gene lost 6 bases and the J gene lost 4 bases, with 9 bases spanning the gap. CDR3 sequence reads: CASRGQSYGYTF. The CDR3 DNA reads TGTGCCAGTAGAGGACAGAGCTATGGCTACACCTTC.

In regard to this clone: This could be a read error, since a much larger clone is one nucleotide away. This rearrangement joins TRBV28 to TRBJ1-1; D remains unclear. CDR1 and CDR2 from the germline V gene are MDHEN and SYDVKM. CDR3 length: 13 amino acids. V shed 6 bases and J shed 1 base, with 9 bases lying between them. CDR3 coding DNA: TGTGCCAGCAGCGTCACAGAGAACACTGAAGCTTTCTTT. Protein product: CASSVTENTEAFF.

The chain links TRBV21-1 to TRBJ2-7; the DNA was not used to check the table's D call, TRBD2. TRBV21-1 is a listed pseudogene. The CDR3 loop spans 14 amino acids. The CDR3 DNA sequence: TGTGCCAGCAGCACCCAACACGGGACCTACGAGCAGTACTTC. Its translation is CASSTQHGTYEQYF.